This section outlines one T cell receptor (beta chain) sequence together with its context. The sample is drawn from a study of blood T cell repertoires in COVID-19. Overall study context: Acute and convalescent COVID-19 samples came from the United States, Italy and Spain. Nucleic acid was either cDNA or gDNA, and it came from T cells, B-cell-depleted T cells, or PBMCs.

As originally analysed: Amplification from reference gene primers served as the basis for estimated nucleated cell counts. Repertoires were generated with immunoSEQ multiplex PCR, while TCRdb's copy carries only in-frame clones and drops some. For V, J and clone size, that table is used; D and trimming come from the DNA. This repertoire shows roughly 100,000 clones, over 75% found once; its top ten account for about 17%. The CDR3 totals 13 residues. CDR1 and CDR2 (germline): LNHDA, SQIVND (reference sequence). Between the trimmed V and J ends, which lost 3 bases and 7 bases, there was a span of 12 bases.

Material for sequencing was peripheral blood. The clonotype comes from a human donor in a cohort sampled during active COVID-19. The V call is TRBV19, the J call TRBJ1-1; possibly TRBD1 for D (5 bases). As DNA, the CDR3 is TGTGCCAGTAGTATGTCCAGGGCGGTTGAAGCTTTCTTT. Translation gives CASSMSRAVEAFF.